A selection of T cell receptor beta chains follows, all from one sample in a study of vaccination and CD4 T cells after COVID-19. Their antigens remain unidentified. TCRdb fed the PCR reads into MiXCR, producing one record per CDR3 protein. The table lists more than 20,000 distinct CDR3 sequences, 42% of them singletons, with 9.9% in the top ten. The specimen was CD4+ T cells from blood, cultured in vitro, collected about 7 months after SARS-CoV-2 vaccination. The source is a human donor who had recovered from COVID-19. Both conserved end residues are part of each CDR3. The D gene is left open where the match is weak. Some rows have no size entry. The others give once, few or many, or a class for an expanded clone.

clone size	D gene	J gene	V gene	CDR3 protein	CDR3 DNA
medium-sized	TRBD2	TRBJ2-7	TRBV4-2	CASSQGLAGSYEQYF	TGTGCCAGCAGCCAAGGACTAGCGGGCTCCTACGAGCAGTACTTC
-	-	TRBJ2-4	TRBV7-2	CASSLGERSIQYF	TGTGCCAGCAGCTTAGGGGAGCGGTCTATTCAGTACTTC
-	-	TRBJ1-5	TRBV19	CASKALVGTGRDSNQPQHF	TGTGCCAGTAAAGCTCTGGTGGGAACCGGACGGGATAGCAATCAGCCCCAGCATTTT
-	-	TRBJ2-3	TRBV20-1	CSAIISGVDTDTQYF	TGCAGTGCTATCATTTCAGGGGTTGATACAGATACGCAGTATTTT
few	-	TRBJ2-5	TRBV20-1	CSARDSTAPETQYF	TGCAGTGCTAGAGACTCGACAGCGCCAGAGACCCAGTACTTC
few	TRBD1	TRBJ2-7	TRBV15	CATSREGAGDSSYEQYF	TGTGCCACCAGCAGAGAGGGGGCCGGGGACAGCTCCTACGAGCAGTACTTC
few	-	TRBJ1-6	TRBV15	CATSGGGSAPLHF	TGTGCCACCAGCGGAGGGGGTAGCGCACCCCTCCACTTT
-	TRBD2	TRBJ2-3	TRBV6-1	CASSELRGGPDTQYF	TGTGCCAGCAGTGAATTGAGGGGAGGGCCAGATACGCAGTATTTT
few	TRBD2	TRBJ2-5	TRBV7-2	CASSLGPLAGAETQYF	TGTGCCAGCAGCTTAGGTCCGCTAGCGGGAGCGGAGACCCAGTACTTC
-	TRBD1	TRBJ2-7	TRBV5-4	CASSSTGVNEQYF	TGTGCCAGCAGCTCAACAGGGGTTAACGAGCAGTACTTC
few	TRBD1	TRBJ1-1	TRBV20-1	CSANRGPSDTEAFF	TGCAGTGCTAACAGGGGCCCTTCGGACACTGAAGCTTTCTTT
-	TRBD1	TRBJ1-2	TRBV7-9	CASRAGQGDYGYTF	TGTGCCAGCAGGGCCGGACAGGGGGACTATGGCTACACCTTC
-	-	TRBJ1-2	TRBV7-9	CASSSDRNANYGYTF	TGTGCCAGCAGCTCAGACAGGAATGCTAACTATGGCTACACCTTC
few	-	TRBJ1-5	TRBV28	CASSLRGGANQPQHF	TGTGCCAGCAGTTTAAGGGGAGGGGCCAATCAGCCCCAGCATTTT
-	TRBD2	TRBJ2-7	TRBV7-8	CASSLGGLAGGSYEQYF	TGTGCCAGCAGCTTAGGTGGGCTAGCGGGAGGCAGTTACGAGCAGTACTTC
-	-	TRBJ2-6	TRBV15	CATSRDRASGANVLTF	TGTGCCACCAGCAGAGATCGCGCCTCTGGGGCCAACGTCCTGACTTTC
-	-	TRBJ2-3	TRBV20-1	CSAPQSTSTDTQYF	TGCAGTGCTCCTCAGAGCACTAGCACAGATACGCAGTATTTT
-	-	TRBJ2-1	TRBV6-2/TRBV6-3	CASSPGGAQGNNEQFF	TGTGCCAGCAGCCCTGGAGGGGCGCAGGGGAACAATGAGCAGTTCTTC
-	-	TRBJ2-7	TRBV24-1	CATSDSAGSSYEQYF	TGTGCCACCAGTGATTCGGCAGGGTCATCCTACGAGCAGTACTTC
few	-	TRBJ1-2	TRBV28	CASSRGRVYTF	TGTGCCAGCAGTCGTGGCAGAGTCTACACCTTC
-	-	TRBJ2-3	TRBV24-1	CATGGRRGISTDTQYF	TGTGCCACCGGGGGAAGGAGGGGGATTTCAACAGATACGCAGTATTTT
-	TRBD2	TRBJ2-3	TRBV6-4	CASSDVAGGTDTQYF	TGTGCCAGCAGTGACGTAGCGGGAGGCACAGATACGCAGTATTTT
few	-	TRBJ1-1	TRBV19	CATGTSSAFF	TGTGCCACCGGGACTTCTTCCGCTTTCTTT
-	TRBD1	TRBJ2-1	TRBV7-3	CASSPDRGSYNEQFF	TGTGCCAGCAGCCCCGACAGGGGAAGCTACAATGAGCAGTTCTTC
-	TRBD2	TRBJ2-2	TRBV20-1	CSARRSGLDDTGELFF	TGCAGTGCTAGGCGCTCGGGACTAGATGACACCGGGGAGCTGTTTTTT
-	TRBD2	TRBJ2-7	TRBV20-1	CSAPRAGGPYEQYF	TGCAGTGCCCCTCGGGCGGGAGGGCCGTACGAGCAGTACTTC
-	-	TRBJ2-5	TRBV18	CASSPPFLSAQETQYF	TGTGCCAGCTCACCACCGTTTCTGAGCGCCCAAGAGACCCAGTACTTC
-	TRBD1	TRBJ1-2	TRBV5-4	CASSIRGQHGYTF	TGTGCCAGCAGCATCAGGGGGCAGCATGGCTACACCTTC
few	-	TRBJ2-1	TRBV20-1	CSARSGFAEQFF	TGCAGTGCTAGGAGCGGGTTTGCTGAGCAGTTCTTC
-	-	TRBJ2-5	TRBV10-3	CAISGSSVGETQYF	TGTGCCATCAGTGGATCTAGCGTTGGAGAGACCCAGTACTTC
-	TRBD1	TRBJ1-2	TRBV6-1	CASTHTAKSRGYGYTF	TGTGCCAGCACCCACACCGCGAAATCCAGGGGGTATGGCTACACCTTC
once	-	TRBJ2-7	TRBV20-1	CSIRGVRGGQYF	TGCAGCATCCGTGGCGTAAGAGGAGGGCAGTACTTC
few	-	TRBJ2-1	TRBV7-9	CASSLGRAENNEQFF	TGTGCCAGCAGCTTAGGGAGGGCGGAAAACAATGAGCAGTTCTTC
-	-	TRBJ2-1	TRBV7-2	CASSLGPADEQFF	TGTGCCAGCAGCTTAGGGCCAGCAGATGAGCAGTTCTTC
-	-	TRBJ2-1	TRBV24-1	CATSDPLERDGNHF	TGTGCCACCAGTGATCCCCTCGAAAGGGACGGGAACCACTTC
-	-	TRBJ2-1	TRBV7-9	CASSFLLNEQFF	TGTGCCAGCAGCTTCTTATTGAATGAGCAGTTCTTC
once	-	TRBJ2-1	TRBV20-1	CSARERGNYNEQFF	TGCAGTGCTAGAGAAAGGGGTAACTACAATGAGCAGTTCTTC
once	TRBD2	TRBJ2-5	TRBV19	CASSTEGTSGRGETQYF	TGTGCCAGTAGTACAGAGGGGACTAGCGGGAGAGGAGAGACCCAGTACTTC
-	-	TRBJ1-5	TRBV10-3	CALKGGGGQPQHF	TGTGCCTTGAAGGGGGGTGGGGGTCAGCCCCAGCATTTT
-	-	TRBJ2-7	TRBV19	CASSMSEGGDVPYEQYF	TGTGCCAGTAGTATGAGCGAAGGCGGGGACGTCCCCTACGAGCAGTACTTC
-	TRBD2	TRBJ2-1	TRBV7-3	CASSLTTSDYNEQFF	TGTGCCAGCAGCTTAACCACTAGCGACTACAATGAGCAGTTCTTC
-	TRBD2	TRBJ2-3	TRBV7-2	CASRPGTSADTQYF	TGTGCCAGCAGGCCCGGGACTAGCGCAGATACGCAGTATTTT
-	-	TRBJ1-3	TRBV25-1	CASSPPSSGNTIYF	TGTGCCAGCAGTCCCCCCAGCTCTGGAAACACCATATATTTT
few	-	TRBJ2-5	TRBV6-1	CASSEVETQYF	TGTGCCAGCAGTGAAGTTGAGACCCAGTACTTC
-	-	TRBJ2-7	TRBV12-3/TRBV12-4	CASGTRAVPPYEQYF	TGTGCCAGCGGGACCCGGGCAGTCCCCCCCTACGAGCAGTACTTC
medium-sized	-	TRBJ2-2	TRBV24-1	CATSGQSIGELFF	TGTGCCACCAGTGGGCAGAGCATCGGGGAGCTGTTTTTT
-	-	TRBJ2-3	TRBV6-1	CASSGQVPDTDTQYF	TGTGCCAGCAGTGGACAGGTCCCCGACACAGATACGCAGTATTTT
-	-	TRBJ2-1	TRBV27	CASRRDLSYNEQFF	TGTGCCAGCAGGAGGGACTTGTCCTACAATGAGCAGTTCTTC
-	TRBD1	TRBJ2-7	TRBV29-1	CSVARGRRPSYEQYF	TGCAGCGTTGCCAGGGGGCGCAGACCCTCCTACGAGCAGTACTTC
-	-	TRBJ2-7	TRBV6-1	CASSEMGEQYF	TGTGCCAGCAGTGAAATGGGCGAGCAGTACTTC
-	-	TRBJ1-1	TRBV10-3	CAIRVVGGDEAFF	TGTGCCATCAGAGTTGTAGGGGGGGATGAAGCTTTCTTT
-	-	TRBJ1-2	TRBV6-1	CASAKPQASNYGYTF	TGTGCCAGCGCGAAACCACAGGCATCAAACTATGGCTACACCTTC
-	-	TRBJ2-5	TRBV20-1	CSARDRETQYF	TGCAGTGCTAGAGATCGAGAGACCCAGTACTTC
-	-	TRBJ1-2	TRBV29-1	CSFHQGGGYTF	TGCAGCTTCCACCAGGGAGGAGGCTACACCTTC
-	TRBD2	TRBJ2-3	TRBV9	CASSPRLAGGDTQYF	TGTGCCAGCAGCCCCAGACTAGCGGGAGGAGATACGCAGTATTTT